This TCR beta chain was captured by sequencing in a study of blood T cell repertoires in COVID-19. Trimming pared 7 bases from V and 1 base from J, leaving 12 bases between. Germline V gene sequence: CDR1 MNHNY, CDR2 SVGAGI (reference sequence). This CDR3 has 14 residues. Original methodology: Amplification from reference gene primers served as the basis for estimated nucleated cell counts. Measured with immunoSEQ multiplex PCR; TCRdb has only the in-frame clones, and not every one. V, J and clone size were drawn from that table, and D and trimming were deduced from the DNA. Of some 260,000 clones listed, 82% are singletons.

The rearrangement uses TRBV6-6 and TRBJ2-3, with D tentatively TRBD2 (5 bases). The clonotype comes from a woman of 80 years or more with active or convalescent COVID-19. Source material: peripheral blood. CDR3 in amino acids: CASTLTRGTDTQYF. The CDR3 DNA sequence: TGTGCCAGCACCCTAACTAGAGGCACAGATACGCAGTATTTT.